This entry lists 21 T cell receptor beta chains sequenced from one sample in a study of response to subunit inactivated influenza vaccine. TCRdb fed the RT-PCR reads into MiXCR, producing one record per CDR3 protein. The sample records around 480,000 distinct CDR3 sequences, 16% being singletons. The specimen comprised CD4+ T cells sorted from PBMCs, sampled around 25 months after vaccination. All receptors come from a man between 50 and 69 years old who received an inactivated influenza vaccine.

This clonotype was counted ten times or more. DNA for the CDR3: TGTGCCAGCAGTGGGGGACTCCAAGAGACCCAGTACTTC. Protein product: CASSGGLQETQYF. The chain combines TRBV12-3 or TRBV12-4 with TRBJ2-5; D possibly corresponds to TRBD2 (6 bases). The CDR3 spans 13 residues. Trimming took 5 bases from V and 1 from J, leaving 8 bases between them.

The chain combines TRBV18 with TRBJ2-2, with D possibly being TRBD2 (6 bases). V was trimmed by 2 bases and J by 4 bases, leaving 26 bases between them. Germline CDR1 KGHSH, CDR2 LQKENI. The CDR3 sequence is 20 residues long. The chain's CDR3 is CASSPVIAQDRLGGTGELFF. In nucleotides, the CDR3 is TGTGCCAGCTCACCAGTGATTGCCCAAGACCGACTGGGGGGCACCGGGGAGCTGTTTTTT.

The rearrangement links TRBV4-3 to TRBJ2-7; no definite D call. V dropped 0 bases and J dropped 6 bases, with 9 bases sitting between them. CDR3 size: 13 residues. Germline V lookup: CDR1 LGHNA, CDR2 YSLEER. The CDR3 here is CASSQDPSGEQYF. CDR3 sequence (DNA): TGCGCCAGCAGCCAAGATCCCTCGGGCGAGCAGTACTTC.

The chain employs TRBV12-3 or TRBV12-4 and TRBJ2-2; TRBD1 aligns across 9 bases. The CDR3 loop spans 14 amino acids. V lost 2 bases and J lost 9; bases outside the gene matches: 4. CDR3 residues: CASSLSDRGRELFF. The CDR3 nucleotides read TGTGCCAGCAGTTTATCGGACAGGGGCCGGGAGCTGTTTTTT.

J is TRBJ2-7 and V is TRBV6-2 or TRBV6-3; D is tentatively TRBD1 or TRBD2 (6 bases each). CDR3 size: 17 residues. Germline lookup yields CDR1 MNHEY and CDR2 SVGEGT. Trimming pared 6 bases from V and 5 bases from J, leaving 26 bases between. The CDR3 sequence is CASRTYRGHLSQHEQYF. CDR3 in DNA: TGTGCCAGCAGAACCTACCGGGGGCATCTGTCCCAACACGAGCAGTACTTC.

The rearrangement uses TRBV3-1 and TRBJ2-3, with D tentatively TRBD2 (6 bases). This CDR3 is 13 amino acids long. The V and J ends lost 2 bases and 4 bases respectively, with 7 bases between them. Per the germline V gene, CDR1 is LGHDT and CDR2 is YNNKEL (reference sequence). CDR3 region: CASSQRLADTQYF. The CDR3 coding sequence is TGTGCCAGCAGCCAAAGACTAGCAGATACGCAGTATTTT.

This clonotype was seen more than once but under ten times. The chain has TRBV4-1 and TRBJ1-2; the match to TRBD1 covers 7 bases. The CDR3 has 14 amino acids. V lost 0 bases, J lost 7 bases, and 5 bases stayed unmatched. Germline V gene data show CDR1 as MGHRA and CDR2 as YSYEKL. Here the CDR3 DNA reads TGCGCCAGCAGCCAAGATCGGCAGGGGGTTGGCTACACCTTC. Translation: CASSQDRQGVGYTF.

This clonotype came up a few times. V usage is TRBV10-3 and J usage is TRBJ2-2; 11 positions match TRBD2. The J segment lost 1 base and the V segment lost 5 bases, leaving 0 bases of the junction unmatched. This CDR3 is built from 15 residues. Germline CDR1 ENHRY, CDR2 SYGVKD. The CDR3 spells CAISLAGGNTGELFF. CDR3 DNA: TGTGCCATCAGTCTAGCGGGAGGGAACACCGGGGAGCTGTTTTTT.

The genes are TRBV3-1 and TRBJ1-5; possibly TRBD1 for D (6 bases). The V gene's germline CDR1 is LGHDT and CDR2 YNNKEL (reference sequence). The germline V and J ends were trimmed by 4 bases and 2 bases, with 18 bases remaining between them. The CDR3 length is 17 residues. In DNA form, the CDR3 reads TGTGCCAGCAGCCCCTCCTACCACAGGGTCGGCAATCAGCCCCAGCATTTT. Its protein is CASSPSYHRVGNQPQHF.

The chain combines TRBV7-8 with TRBJ1-4, with D unclear. Per the germline V gene, CDR1 is SGHVS and CDR2 is FQNEAQ. Trimming cost V 1 base and J 4 bases, with 4 bases left between them. This CDR3 is built from 13 residues. The DNA of the CDR3 is TGTGCCAGCAGCTTAGTCGTTAATGAAAAACTGTTTTTT. The encoded protein is CASSLVVNEKLFF.

This clonotype came up a few times. The chain employs TRBV20-1 and TRBJ2-7; tentative D call: TRBD2 (6 bases). CDR1 and CDR2 (germline): DFQATT, SNEGSKA (reference sequence). The CDR3 is 12 amino acids. V was pared by 4 bases and J by 5 bases, with 12 bases between. The CDR3 sequence is CSATGVIDEQYF. CDR3 bases: TGCAGTGCTACGGGAGTAATCGACGAGCAGTACTTC.

This clonotype showed up just a few times. The rearrangement joins TRBV20-1 to TRBJ2-3, with 9 bases aligning to TRBD2. The CDR3 covers 15 residues. Germline CDR1 DFQATT, CDR2 SNEGSKA (reference sequence). Unmatched junction bases numbered 4, after V lost 0 bases and J lost 3 bases. The CDR3 coding sequence is TGCAGTGCTAGAGATATAGCGGGAGCAACAGATACGCAGTATTTT. As protein: CSARDIAGATDTQYF.

This clonotype was observed many times. V is TRBV7-2 and J is TRBJ2-2; D remains ambiguous. Per the germline V gene, CDR1 is SGHTA and CDR2 is FQGNSA. V was shortened by 5 bases and J by 6 bases, with 16 bases between the two germline ends. The CDR3 sequence is 15 residues long. The CDR3 is CASSARLPISGELFF. Written as DNA, the CDR3 is TGTGCCAGCAGCGCGCGACTCCCGATCTCCGGGGAGCTGTTTTTT.

This clonotype showed up just a few times. The chain combines TRBV12-3 or TRBV12-4 with TRBJ1-6; unclear D gene. V lost 6 bases, J lost 8 bases, and 14 bases lay in between. The CDR3 consists of 14 residues. The CDR3 bases are TGTGCCAGCAGCCGCCGACCTCGCCATTCACCCCTCCACTTT. Translation gives CASSRRPRHSPLHF.

The chain is built from TRBV20-1 and TRBJ2-3; D possibly corresponds to TRBD2 (6 bases). In germline, CDR1 is DFQATT, CDR2 SNEGSKA (reference sequence). The CDR3 runs to 13 residues. Trimming took 6 bases from V and 6 from J, leaving 16 bases between them. The CDR3 is CSAPGGPGDTQYF. The CDR3 DNA follows: TGCAGTGCCCCAGGAGGGCCAGGGGATACGCAGTATTTT.

The chain employs TRBV7-9 and TRBJ2-1, with a tentative D call TRBD2 (6 bases). The CDR3 runs 15 residues. Germline V CDR1 and CDR2: SEHNR, FQNEAQ (reference sequence). The V end lost 5 bases, the J end lost 9 bases, and 20 bases lay between the germline ends. CDR3 loop: CASSTLRGSWGEQFF. CDR3 sequence (DNA): TGTGCCAGCAGCACCCTGCGGGGTAGTTGGGGTGAGCAGTTCTTC.

The chain couples TRBV3-1 to TRBJ2-1; 8 positions match TRBD2. CDR3 size: 15 residues. V lost 4 bases, J lost 12 bases, and 14 bases stayed unmatched. Per germline, CDR1 LGHDT and CDR2 YNNKEL (reference sequence). The CDR3 here is CASSPNRGRLGRQFF. The CDR3, as DNA: TGTGCCAGCAGCCCCAATCGCGGGAGGCTGGGTAGGCAGTTCTTC.

This clonotype was counted between two and nine times. This rearrangement joins TRBV5-8 to TRBJ2-1; weak D call: TRBD1 (7 bases). With 4 bases removed from V and 4 bases from J, the gap between germline ends came to 18 bases. Germline V gene data show CDR1 as SGHTS and CDR2 as YDEGEE. This CDR3 is 16 amino acids long. The CDR3 coding sequence is TGTGCCAGCAGCCCTAGGGACAGCGGGCTTTACAATGAGCAGTTCTTC. Protein sequence: CASSPRDSGLYNEQFF.

The chain couples TRBV10-3 to TRBJ2-3; D gene uncertain. Germline CDR1 is ENHRY and CDR2 is SYGVKD. This CDR3 has 15 amino acids. Trimming took off 7 bases at V and 2 bases at J, with 16 bases between the two ends. Here the CDR3 reads CAINFGKENTDTQYF. CDR3 sequence (DNA): TGTGCCATCAATTTCGGAAAAGAGAACACAGATACGCAGTATTTT.

This sequence joins TRBV28 and TRBJ2-1; 8 bases line up with TRBD2. This CDR3 contains 18 residues. Germline V gene data show CDR1 as MDHEN and CDR2 as SYDVKM. J lost 1 base, V lost 4 bases, and 12 bases had no gene match. The CDR3 sequence: CASSSRIWASGSYNEQFF. The CDR3 DNA reads TGTGCCAGCAGTTCCCGCATCTGGGCTAGCGGGTCCTACAATGAGCAGTTCTTC.

The chain joins TRBV6-5 to TRBJ2-1; D possibly corresponds to TRBD2 (5 bases). The length of the CDR3 is 13 residues. V was trimmed by 2 bases and J by 9 bases, leaving 11 bases between them. The germline V gene has CDR1 MNHEY and CDR2 SVGAGI. The CDR3 protein is CASSYRGRSEQFF. The CDR3 DNA reads TGTGCCAGCAGTTACCGGGGTCGGAGTGAGCAGTTCTTC.